This T cell receptor beta chain emerged from a study of T cell responses to AZD1222 COVID-19 vaccine. Study results and caveats: Females outnumbered males among donors, who were mostly white British; clonal diversity was possibly underestimated. Spike as a whole was targeted by vaccine-associated CD4 TCRs, dominant at 160-218 and 743-854.

CDR1 is MNHNY and CDR2 is SVGAGI in the germline V gene (reference sequence). J lost 3 bases, V lost 9 bases, and 6 bases had no gene match. The CDR3 is 14 residues long. Investigators merged groups given second doses at roughly 4 or roughly 12 weeks. Of note for this clone: Its target is not known.

Clones were sequenced by immunoSEQ multiplex PCR, and TCRdb holds only the in-frame ones, with some missing. The sample consists of approximately 170,000 clones, 92% of them appearing once. The specimen comprised peripheral blood, sampled 28 days after the second AZD1222 dose. This chain uses TRBV6-6 with TRBJ2-3; TRBD1 matches at 10 bases. This clonotype was sampled from an adult who received the AZD1222 COVID-19 vaccine. The CDR3 is CASQPGQGTDTQYF. CDR3 nucleotides: TGTGCCAGTCAGCCGGGACAGGGGACAGATACGCAGTATTTT.